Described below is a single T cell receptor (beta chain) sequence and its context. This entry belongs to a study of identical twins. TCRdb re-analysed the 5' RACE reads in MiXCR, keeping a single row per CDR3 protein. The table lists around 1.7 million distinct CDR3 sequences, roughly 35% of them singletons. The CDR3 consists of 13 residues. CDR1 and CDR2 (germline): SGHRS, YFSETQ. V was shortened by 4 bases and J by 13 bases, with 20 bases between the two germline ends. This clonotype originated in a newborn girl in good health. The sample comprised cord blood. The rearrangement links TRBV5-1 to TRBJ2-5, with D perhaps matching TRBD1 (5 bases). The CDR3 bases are TGCGCCAGCAGCCAAATAGCCTCACAGGCCCCGTACTTC. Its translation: CASSQIASQAPYF.